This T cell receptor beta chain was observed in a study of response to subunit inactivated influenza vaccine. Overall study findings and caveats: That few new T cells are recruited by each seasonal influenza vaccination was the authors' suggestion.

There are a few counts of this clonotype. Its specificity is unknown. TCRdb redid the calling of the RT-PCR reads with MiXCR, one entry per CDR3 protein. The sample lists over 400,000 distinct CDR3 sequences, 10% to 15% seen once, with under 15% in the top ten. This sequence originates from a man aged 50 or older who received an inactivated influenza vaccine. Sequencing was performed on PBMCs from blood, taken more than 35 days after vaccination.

As DNA, the CDR3 is TGTGCCAGCACCCAACCCGGGACTAGCTCCTACAATGAGCAGTTCTTC. Translating gives CASTQPGTSSYNEQFF. The rearrangement joins TRBV12-3 or TRBV12-4 to TRBJ2-1, with TRBD2 identical over 8 bases. J was trimmed by 0 bases and V by 7 bases; bases with no gene match: 8. The CDR3 totals 16 residues.